A single TCR beta chain is shown here with its context. Its antigen is undetermined. Unique molecular identifiers tagged the TCRbeta library. A single record per CDR3 protein comes from TCRdb applying MiXCR to the PCR reads. The sample has almost 250,000 distinct CDR3 sequences; about 25% are singletons. This specimen comes from a study of T-cell reconstitution after alpha-beta-depleted transplantation in children. Study-level points and caveats: Most T-cell counts and diversity one year after the transplant came from T cells that were newly produced. Where alpha-beta T cells came from about two months after transplant was reportedly several hundred expanded graft clones. The high TCRbeta diversity at day 60 in some patients came from surviving recipient T cells and thymic progenitors.

The source was PBMCs, collected before TCRalphabeta/CD19-depleted stem cell transplant. This sequence originates from a girl aged 2 to 9 with Fanconi anemia, due to receive a stem cell transplant.

CDR3 DNA sequence: TGTGCCAGCTCACCACTGGTAGGGGCGGCTACAACTAGCTCCTACAATGAGCAGTTCTTC. Amino acid sequence: CASSPLVGAATTSSYNEQFF. The rearrangement joins TRBV18 to TRBJ2-1, with D possibly being TRBD1 or TRBD2 (5 bases each). The CDR3 contains 20 residues. Germline V gene data show CDR1 as KGHSH and CDR2 as LQKENI. The V end was cut by 1 base, the J end by 0 bases, with 22 bases between.